A single sample gave rise to the 19 T cell receptor beta chains below, sequenced in a study of early T cells in non-severe SARS-CoV-2 infection. In TCRdb, the 5' RACE reads were re-called with MiXCR into one record per CDR3 protein. The table includes 110,000 or so distinct CDR3 sequences, about 12% detected once. Material: whole blood. Receptor source: an adult who was a healthcare worker with PCR-confirmed SARS-CoV-2 infection or an uninfected control (not recorded which).

This chain joins TRBV20-1 and TRBJ2-7; a weak D match, TRBD1 (7 bases). The length of the CDR3 is 13 residues. V lost 1 base, J lost 4 bases, and 11 bases lay in between. Germline values: CDR1 DFQATT, CDR2 SNEGSKA (reference sequence). CDR3 residues: CSARGEDRYEQYF. DNA for the CDR3: TGCAGTGCTAGAGGGGAGGACAGGTACGAGCAGTACTTC.

This clonotype appeared a few times. The V and J genes are TRBV5-1 and TRBJ1-1; D possibly corresponds to TRBD1 (5 bases). Trimming removed 4 bases at V and 7 bases at J, with 14 bases between. This CDR3 comprises 13 residues. Germline lookup yields CDR1 SGHRS and CDR2 YFSETQ. The CDR3 protein is CASSTRTGGEAFF. CDR3 DNA sequence: TGCGCCAGCAGCACCCGGACGGGGGGTGAAGCTTTCTTT.

This clonotype was seen repeatedly, ten times or more. This chain joins TRBV11-2 and TRBJ2-7, with 8 bases aligning to TRBD2. The germline gives CDR1 SGHAT, CDR2 FQNNGV. The junction had 7 bases not matched to a gene; V was cut back by 7 bases and J by 2 bases. The CDR3 consists of 14 residues. The CDR3 loop reads CASNRGGGAYEQYF. For the CDR3, the DNA is TGTGCCAGCAACCGGGGGGGCGGGGCCTACGAGCAGTACTTC.

The CDR3 protein is CASSFQRNQPQHF. In DNA, the CDR3 is TGTGCCAGCTCATTCCAGCGCAATCAGCCCCAGCATTTT. J is TRBJ1-5 and V is TRBV27; D gene ambiguous. The V gene lost 8 bases and the J gene lost 2 bases, with 10 bases spanning the gap. CDR3 length: 13 amino acids. Looked up from germline, CDR1 is MNHEY and CDR2 is SMNVEV (reference sequence).

Only a few counts were recorded for this clonotype. This chain connects TRBV11-1 to TRBJ2-7, with D possibly being TRBD2 (6 bases). Per the germline V gene, CDR1 is SGHAT and CDR2 is FQDESV (reference sequence). CDR3 length: 14 amino acids. Trimming pared 3 bases from V and 6 bases from J, leaving 15 bases between. CDR3 in amino acids: CASSFTPRGVEQYF. Written as DNA, the CDR3 is TGTGCCAGCAGCTTCACACCCCGCGGGGTCGAGCAGTACTTC.

There are many counts of this clonotype. The V and J genes are TRBV5-1 and TRBJ1-2; possibly TRBD1 for D (5 bases). The V gene's germline CDR1 is SGHRS and CDR2 YFSETQ. There are 15 residues in the CDR3. V was cut by 4 bases and J by 4 bases, with 17 bases left in between. CDR3 in amino acids: CASSLPLDSPYGYTF. The CDR3 region has the DNA TGCGCCAGCAGCCTGCCCCTCGACAGCCCCTATGGCTACACCTTC. The full variable domain, in which reference TRBV5-1 and TRBJ1-2 provide the parts outside the CDR3, is KAGVTQTPRYLIKTRGQQVTLSCSPISGHRSVSWYQQTPGQGLQFLFEYFSETQRNKGNFPGRFSGRQFSNSRSEMNVSTLELGDSALYLCASSLPLDSPYGYTFGSGTRLTVV.

This clonotype was seen only a few times. CDR3: CAIRRGQVKETQYF. In DNA form, the CDR3 reads TGTGCCATCAGGCGAGGACAGGTGAAAGAGACCCAGTACTTC. This chain links TRBV10-3 with TRBJ2-5; TRBD1 aligns across 7 bases. This CDR3 spans 14 amino acids. The germline V gene encodes CDR1 ENHRY and CDR2 SYGVKD. Trimming cost V 6 bases and J 3 bases; bases outside gene matches: 7.

The chain joins TRBV28 to TRBJ2-1, with D perhaps being TRBD1 or TRBD2 (5 bases each). CDR1 MDHEN and CDR2 SYDVKM come from the germline V gene. The CDR3 contains 12 residues. Between the trimmed V and J ends, which lost 6 bases and 6 bases, there was a span of 9 bases. The CDR3 spells CASRGDVNEQFF. For the CDR3, the DNA is TGTGCCAGCAGGGGGGACGTCAATGAGCAGTTCTTC. Full variable domain (missing parts from reference TRBV28 and TRBJ2-1): DVKVTQSSRYLVKRTGEKVFLECVQDMDHENMFWYRQDPGLGLRLIYFSYDVKMKEKGDIPEGYSVSREKKERFSLILESASTNQTSMYLCASRGDVNEQFFGPGTRLTVL.

The chain employs TRBV5-1 and TRBJ1-6; unclear D gene. The CDR3 sequence is 14 residues long. From germline, CDR1 is SGHRS and CDR2 YFSETQ. Between the trimmed V and J ends, which lost 5 bases and 7 bases, there was a span of 13 bases. The CDR3, as DNA: TGCGCCAGCAGGGCCGGACTGGGAAATTCACCCCTCCACTTT. This translates into CASRAGLGNSPLHF. Together with reference TRBV5-1 and TRBJ1-6, the CDR3 gives the full variable domain: KAGVTQTPRYLIKTRGQQVTLSCSPISGHRSVSWYQQTPGQGLQFLFEYFSETQRNKGNFPGRFSGRQFSNSRSEMNVSTLELGDSALYLCASRAGLGNSPLHFGNGTRLTVT.

This clonotype was recorded a few times. V gene TRBV28 combines with J gene TRBJ2-3; 10 positions match TRBD2. The CDR3 totals 18 residues. Germline values: CDR1 MDHEN, CDR2 SYDVKM. The trim removed 6 bases at V and 0 bases at J, leaving 12 bases unmatched. Written as DNA, the CDR3 is TGTGCCAGCAGCCGCCTAGCGGGAGTGCGACCTAGCACAGATACGCAGTATTTT. It yields the protein CASSRLAGVRPSTDTQYF.

This chain links TRBV28 with TRBJ2-3; 7 bases fit TRBD2. The CDR3 length is 14 residues. Germline V gives CDR1 MDHEN, CDR2 SYDVKM. The V gene end was trimmed by 4 bases and the J gene end by 6 bases; junction bases not matched to a gene: 7. The CDR3 coding sequence is TGTGCCAGCAGTTCTTTAATGGGAGGGGATACGCAGTATTTT. Translating it yields CASSSLMGGDTQYF.

J is TRBJ2-1 and V is TRBV12-3 or TRBV12-4; 9 nucleotides agree with TRBD2. CDR3 length: 14 residues. Germline trimming cut 8 bases from V and 16 bases from J; bases unmatched to any gene: 18. CDR3 nucleotides: TGTGCCAGCGGGTTAGCGGGGGACTACGGCCATTTTTTCTTC. Amino acid sequence: CASGLAGDYGHFFF.

This clonotype has a handful of counts. Here the CDR3 reads CASSQDMVSGNTIYF. DNA for the CDR3: TGTGCCAGCAGCCAAGATATGGTCTCTGGAAACACCATATATTTT. The J gene is TRBJ1-3, the V gene TRBV3-1; D remains ambiguous. V was pared by 0 bases and J by 0 bases, with 6 bases between. In germline, CDR1 is LGHDT, CDR2 YNNKEL (reference sequence). The CDR3 covers 15 residues.

This clonotype was detected ten times or more. The genes are TRBV2 and TRBJ1-6; 8 bases fit TRBD1. Germline V gene lookup returns CDR1 SNHLY and CDR2 FYNNEI. The length of the CDR3 is 16 residues. After removal of 6 bases from V and 5 bases from J, the junction contained 9 bases not matched to a gene. CDR3 amino acids: CASSPDRATDNSPLHF. The CDR3, as DNA: TGTGCCAGCAGCCCGGACAGGGCAACGGATAATTCACCCCTCCACTTT.

A few counts support this clonotype. The chain carries TRBV11-2 and TRBJ2-1; D is unresolved. The CDR3 contains 13 residues. The germline V and J ends were trimmed by 3 bases and 8 bases, with 11 bases remaining between them. CDR1 is SGHAT and CDR2 is FQNNGV in the germline V gene. CDR3 protein: CASSFGFYDEQFF. The DNA of the CDR3 is TGTGCCAGCAGCTTCGGGTTTTACGATGAGCAGTTCTTC.

The V call is TRBV12-3 or TRBV12-4, the J call TRBJ2-3; TRBD2 might be the D (5 bases). This CDR3 comprises 14 residues. V was pared by 6 bases and J by 1 base, with 11 bases between. The DNA for the CDR3 is TGTGCCAGCAGCCCTCAGCGGCGCACAGATACGCAGTATTTT. This sequence encodes CASSPQRRTDTQYF.

The chain is built from TRBV5-1 and TRBJ2-1; 9 nucleotides line up with TRBD2. V shed 1 base and J 5 bases; nucleotides not matched to a gene: 7. The germline gives CDR1 SGHRS, CDR2 YFSETQ. The CDR3 has 16 residues. CDR3 bases: TGCGCCAGCAGCTTGCGGCGGGAGGGCCGGGACAATGAGCAGTTCTTC. Protein product: CASSLRREGRDNEQFF.

The genes are TRBV5-6 and TRBJ2-7; TRBD1 matches 9 bases. With 2 bases clipped from V and 4 bases from J, the junction kept 7 bases outside the gene matches. The germline V gene has CDR1 SGHDT and CDR2 YYEEEE. The CDR3 length is 15 residues. CDR3 bases: TGTGCCAGCAGCTTTAAGGGACAGGGACCGTACGAGCAGTACTTC. It codes for CASSFKGQGPYEQYF. Variable domain in full (rest from reference TRBV5-6 and TRBJ2-7): DAGVTQSPTHLIKTRGQQVTLRCSPKSGHDTVSWYQQALGQGPQFIFQYYEEEERQRGNFPDRFSGHQFPNYSSELNVNALLLGDSALYLCASSFKGQGPYEQYFGPGTRLTVT.

The chain carries TRBV2 and TRBJ1-6; D gene ambiguous. Between the trimmed V and J ends, which lost 8 bases and 5 bases, there was a span of 7 bases. CDR1 is SNHLY and CDR2 is FYNNEI in the germline V gene. There are 12 residues in the CDR3. This chain's CDR3 is CASFGNNSPLHF. In DNA, the CDR3 is TGTGCCAGCTTCGGGAATAATTCACCCCTCCACTTT.